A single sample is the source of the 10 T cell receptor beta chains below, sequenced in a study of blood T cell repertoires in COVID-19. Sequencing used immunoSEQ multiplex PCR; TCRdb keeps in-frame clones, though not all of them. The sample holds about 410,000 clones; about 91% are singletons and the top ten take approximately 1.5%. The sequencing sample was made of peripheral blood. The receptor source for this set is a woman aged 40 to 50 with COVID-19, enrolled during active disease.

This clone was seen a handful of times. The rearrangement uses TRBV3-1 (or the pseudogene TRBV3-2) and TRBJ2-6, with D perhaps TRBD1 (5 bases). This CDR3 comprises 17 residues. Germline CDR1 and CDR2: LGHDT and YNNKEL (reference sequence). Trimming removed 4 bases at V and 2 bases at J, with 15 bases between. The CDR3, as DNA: TGTGCCAGCAGCCCCGAAGGGGTAGGGACTGGGGCCAACGTCCTGACTTTC. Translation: CASSPEGVGTGANVLTF.

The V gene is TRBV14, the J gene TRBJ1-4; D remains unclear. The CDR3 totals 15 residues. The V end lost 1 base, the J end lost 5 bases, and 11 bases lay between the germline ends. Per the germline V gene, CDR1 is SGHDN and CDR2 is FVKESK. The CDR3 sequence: CASSQGLRGNEKLFF. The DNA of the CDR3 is TGTGCCAGCAGCCAAGGTCTCAGAGGGAATGAAAAACTGTTTTTT.

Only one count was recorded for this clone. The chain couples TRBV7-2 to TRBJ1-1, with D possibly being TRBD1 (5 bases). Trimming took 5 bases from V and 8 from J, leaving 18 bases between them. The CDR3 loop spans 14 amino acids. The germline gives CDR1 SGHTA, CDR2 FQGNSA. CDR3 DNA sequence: TGTGCCAGCAGCGGTAGGACAAGGGTTGAAGAAGCTTTCTTT. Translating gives CASSGRTRVEEAFF.

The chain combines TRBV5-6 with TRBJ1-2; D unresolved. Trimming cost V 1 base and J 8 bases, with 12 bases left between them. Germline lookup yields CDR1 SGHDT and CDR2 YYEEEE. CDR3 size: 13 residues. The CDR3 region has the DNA TGTGCCAGCAGCTTGAGGACTTATGCAGGCTACACCTTC. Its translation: CASSLRTYAGYTF.

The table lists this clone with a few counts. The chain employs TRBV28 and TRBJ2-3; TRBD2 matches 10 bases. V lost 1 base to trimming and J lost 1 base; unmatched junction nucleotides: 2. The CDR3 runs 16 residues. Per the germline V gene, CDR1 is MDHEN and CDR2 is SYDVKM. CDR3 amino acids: CASSLLGLARTDTQYF. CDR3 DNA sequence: TGTGCCAGCAGTTTATTGGGACTAGCGCGCACAGATACGCAGTATTTT.

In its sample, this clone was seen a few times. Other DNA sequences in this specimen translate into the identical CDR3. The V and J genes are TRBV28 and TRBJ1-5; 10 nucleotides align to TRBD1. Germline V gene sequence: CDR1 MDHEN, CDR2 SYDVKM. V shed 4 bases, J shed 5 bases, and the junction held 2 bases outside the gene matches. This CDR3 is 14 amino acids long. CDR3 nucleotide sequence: TGTGCCAGCAGTTCCGGACAGGGGGATCAGCCCCAGCATTTT. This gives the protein CASSSGQGDQPQHF.

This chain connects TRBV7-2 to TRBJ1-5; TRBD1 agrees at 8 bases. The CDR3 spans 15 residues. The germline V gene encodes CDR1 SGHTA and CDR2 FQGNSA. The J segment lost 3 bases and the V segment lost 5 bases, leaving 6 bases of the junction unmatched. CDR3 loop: CASSRDRINNQPQHF. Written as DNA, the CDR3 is TGTGCCAGCAGCAGGGACAGGATCAACAATCAGCCCCAGCATTTT.

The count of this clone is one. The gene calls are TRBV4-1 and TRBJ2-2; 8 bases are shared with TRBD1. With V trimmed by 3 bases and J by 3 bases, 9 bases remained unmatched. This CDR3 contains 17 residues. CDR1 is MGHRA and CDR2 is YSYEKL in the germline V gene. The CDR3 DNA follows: TGCGCCAGCAGCCATTTATCAGGGGGCAAGTACACCGGGGAGCTGTTTTTT. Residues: CASSHLSGGKYTGELFF.

CDR3 residues: CASTTRVRHLAEQFF. CDR3 in DNA: TGCGCCAGCACTACTAGGGTGCGGCATTTGGCCGAACAGTTCTTC. The rearrangement uses TRBV23-1 and TRBJ2-1; weak D call: TRBD2 (5 bases). TRBV23-1 is filed as an ORF, its function uncertain. CDR3 size: 15 residues. The V and J ends lost 7 bases and 13 bases respectively, with 26 bases between them.

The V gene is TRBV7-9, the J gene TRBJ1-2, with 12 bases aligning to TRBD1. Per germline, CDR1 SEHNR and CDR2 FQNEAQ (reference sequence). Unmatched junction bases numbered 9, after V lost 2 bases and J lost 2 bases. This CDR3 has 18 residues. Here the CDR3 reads CASSLTPGQGAKNYGYTF. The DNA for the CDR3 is TGTGCCAGCAGCTTAACTCCGGGACAGGGGGCTAAGAACTATGGCTACACCTTC. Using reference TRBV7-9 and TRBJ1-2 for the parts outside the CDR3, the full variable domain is DTGVSQNPRHKITKRGQNVTFRCDPISEHNRLYWYRQTLGQGPEFLTYFQNEAQLEKSRLLSDRFSAERPKGSFSTLEIQRTEQGDSAMYLCASSLTPGQGAKNYGYTFGSGTRLTVV.